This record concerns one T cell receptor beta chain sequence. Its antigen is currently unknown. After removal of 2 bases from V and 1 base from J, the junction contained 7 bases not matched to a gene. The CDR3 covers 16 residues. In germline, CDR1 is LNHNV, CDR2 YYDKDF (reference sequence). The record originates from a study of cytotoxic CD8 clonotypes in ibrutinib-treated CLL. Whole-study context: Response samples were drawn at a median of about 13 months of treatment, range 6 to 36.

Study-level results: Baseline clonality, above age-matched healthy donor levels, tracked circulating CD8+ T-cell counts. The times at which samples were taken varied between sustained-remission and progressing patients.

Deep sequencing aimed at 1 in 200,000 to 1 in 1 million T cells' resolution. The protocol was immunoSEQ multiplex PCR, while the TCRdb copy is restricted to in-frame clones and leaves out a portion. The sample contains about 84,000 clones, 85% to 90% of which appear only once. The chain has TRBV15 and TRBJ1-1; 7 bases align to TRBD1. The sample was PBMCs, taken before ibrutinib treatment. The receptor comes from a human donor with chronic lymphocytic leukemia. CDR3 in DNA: TGTGCCACCAGCAGAACCCGGGACAGACAGAACACTGAAGCTTTCTTT. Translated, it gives CATSRTRDRQNTEAFF.